This T cell receptor (beta chain) was captured by sequencing in a study of blood T cells in healthy people across ages. Study conclusions and caveats: Nothing was known about donor CMV status, and this possibly confounded expanded clonotype changes. Any conclusive comparison of naive versus antigen-experienced cells was prevented by using unsorted PBMCs. More naive CD4+ cells and higher diversity marked long-lived donors relative to aged donors. Total diversity from one million sequenced T cells was likely underestimated.

This clonotype was detected a few times. No antigen is known for it. Alongside a J-beta primer mix, a sample-barcoded 5' primer served in a second PCR lasting about 7 to 11 cycles. TCRdb re-called the 5' RACE reads through MiXCR, storing one row per CDR3 protein. The sample gives around 1.7 million distinct CDR3 sequences, roughly 27% of which show up once; over 7% is in the top ten. The sequenced sample was blood. This clonotype was obtained from a woman under 40 in good health.

The CDR3 protein is CASSLAAASGGAPIPYNEQFF. CDR3 nucleotides: TGCGCCAGCAGCTTGGCCGCGGCTAGCGGGGGGGCCCCCATCCCCTACAATGAGCAGTTCTTC. The chain couples TRBV5-1 to TRBJ2-1; the match to TRBD2 covers 12 bases. CDR1 and CDR2 from the germline V gene are SGHRS and YFSETQ. J lost 2 bases, V lost 0 bases, and 15 bases had no gene match. This CDR3 is built from 21 residues.